Reported below is one TCR beta chain. The data stem from a study of control samples from healthy donors and cancer patients. Germline loops: CDR1 MNHNY, CDR2 SVGAGI (reference sequence). The CDR3 covers 12 residues. The V gene lost 5 bases and the J gene lost 3 bases, with 8 bases spanning the gap. Generated by immunoSEQ multiplex PCR, the TCRdb table keeps only in-frame clones and is missing some. In the table there are fewer than 200,000 clones, 90% to 95% of which are singletons. The genes are TRBV6-6 and TRBJ2-7, with D perhaps matching TRBD2 (5 bases). The TCR was taken from a man aged 25 to 45 in good health. Sequenced: blood. The CDR3 DNA is TGTGCCAGCAGTAGGGAGTTCTACGAGCAGTACTTC. Translated: CASSREFYEQYF.